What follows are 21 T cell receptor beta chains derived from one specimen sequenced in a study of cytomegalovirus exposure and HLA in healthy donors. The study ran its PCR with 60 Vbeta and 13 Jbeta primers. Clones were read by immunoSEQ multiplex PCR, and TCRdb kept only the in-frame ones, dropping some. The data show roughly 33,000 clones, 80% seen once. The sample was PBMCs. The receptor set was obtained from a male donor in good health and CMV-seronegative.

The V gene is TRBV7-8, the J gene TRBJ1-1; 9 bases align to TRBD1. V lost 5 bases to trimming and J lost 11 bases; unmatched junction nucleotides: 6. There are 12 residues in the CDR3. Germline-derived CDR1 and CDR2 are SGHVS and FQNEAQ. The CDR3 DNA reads TGTGCCAGCAGCAACCGGGACAGGGTTGCTTTCTTT. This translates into CASSNRDRVAFF.

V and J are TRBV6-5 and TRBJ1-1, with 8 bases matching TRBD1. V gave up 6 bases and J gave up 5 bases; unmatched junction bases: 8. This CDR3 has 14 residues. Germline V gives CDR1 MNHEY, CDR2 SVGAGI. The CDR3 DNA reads TGTGCCAGCAGCAAACTAACAGGGGGGACTGAAGCTTTCTTT. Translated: CASSKLTGGTEAFF.

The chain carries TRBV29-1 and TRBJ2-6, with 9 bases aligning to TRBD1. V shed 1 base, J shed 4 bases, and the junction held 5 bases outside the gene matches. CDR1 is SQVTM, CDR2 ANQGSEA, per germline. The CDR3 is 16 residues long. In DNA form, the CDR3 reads TGCAGCGTTGAAGCCGGGACAGGGTTGGGGGCCAACGTCCTGACTTTC. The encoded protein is CSVEAGTGLGANVLTF.

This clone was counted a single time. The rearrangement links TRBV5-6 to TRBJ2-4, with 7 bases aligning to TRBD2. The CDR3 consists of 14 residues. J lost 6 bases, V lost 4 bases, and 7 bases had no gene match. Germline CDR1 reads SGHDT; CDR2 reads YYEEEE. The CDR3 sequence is CASSPGLVLNIQYF. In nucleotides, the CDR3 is TGTGCCAGCAGCCCCGGACTAGTTTTAAACATTCAGTACTTC.

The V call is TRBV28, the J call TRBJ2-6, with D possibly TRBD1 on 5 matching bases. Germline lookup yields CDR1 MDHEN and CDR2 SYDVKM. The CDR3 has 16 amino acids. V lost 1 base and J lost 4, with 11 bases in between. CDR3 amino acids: CASSLYRSLGANVLTF. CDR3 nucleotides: TGTGCCAGCAGTTTATACAGGAGTCTGGGGGCCAACGTCCTGACTTTC.

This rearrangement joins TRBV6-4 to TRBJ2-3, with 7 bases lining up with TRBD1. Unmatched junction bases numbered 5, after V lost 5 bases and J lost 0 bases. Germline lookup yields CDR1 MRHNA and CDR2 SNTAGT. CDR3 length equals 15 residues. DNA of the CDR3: TGTGCCAGCAGTTCCGGGACAGCGAGCACAGATACGCAGTATTTT. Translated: CASSSGTASTDTQYF.

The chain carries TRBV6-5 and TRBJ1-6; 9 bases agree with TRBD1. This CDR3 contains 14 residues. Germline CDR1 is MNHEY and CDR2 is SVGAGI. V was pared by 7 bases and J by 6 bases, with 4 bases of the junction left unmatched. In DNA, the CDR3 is TGTGCCAGCACCCCGACAGGGGGTAATTCACCCCTCCACTTT. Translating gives CASTPTGGNSPLHF.

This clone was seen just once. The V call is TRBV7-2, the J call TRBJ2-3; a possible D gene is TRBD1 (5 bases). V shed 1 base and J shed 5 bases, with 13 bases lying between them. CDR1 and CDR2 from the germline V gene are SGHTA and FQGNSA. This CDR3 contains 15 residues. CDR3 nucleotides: TGTGCCAGCAGCTTAGGGGGCCTTCAGGGAGATACGCAGTATTTT. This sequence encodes CASSLGGLQGDTQYF. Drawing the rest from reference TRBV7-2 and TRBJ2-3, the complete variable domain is GAGVSQSPSNKVTEKGKDVELRCDPISGHTALYWYRQSLGQGLEFLIYFQGNSAPDKSGLPSDRFSAERTGGSVSTLTIQRTQQEDSAVYLCASSLGGLQGDTQYFGPGTRLTVL.

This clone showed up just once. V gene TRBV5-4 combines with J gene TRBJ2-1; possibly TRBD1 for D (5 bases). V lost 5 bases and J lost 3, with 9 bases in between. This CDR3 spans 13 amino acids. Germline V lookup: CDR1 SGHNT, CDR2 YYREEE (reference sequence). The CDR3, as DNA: TGTGCCAGCAGACAGGACCACTACAATGAGCAGTTCTTC. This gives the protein CASRQDHYNEQFF.

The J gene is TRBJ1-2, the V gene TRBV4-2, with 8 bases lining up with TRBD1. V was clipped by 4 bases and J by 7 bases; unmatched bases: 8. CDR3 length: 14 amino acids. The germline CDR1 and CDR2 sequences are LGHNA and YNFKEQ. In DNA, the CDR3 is TGTGCCAGCAGCCCCGGACAGGGTCTAAGTGGCTACACCTTC. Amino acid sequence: CASSPGQGLSGYTF.

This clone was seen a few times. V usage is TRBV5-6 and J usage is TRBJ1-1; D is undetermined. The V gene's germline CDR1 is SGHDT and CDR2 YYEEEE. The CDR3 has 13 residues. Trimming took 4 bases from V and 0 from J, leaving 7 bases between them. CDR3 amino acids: CASSKTLNTEAFF. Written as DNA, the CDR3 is TGTGCCAGCAGCAAGACTTTGAACACTGAAGCTTTCTTT.

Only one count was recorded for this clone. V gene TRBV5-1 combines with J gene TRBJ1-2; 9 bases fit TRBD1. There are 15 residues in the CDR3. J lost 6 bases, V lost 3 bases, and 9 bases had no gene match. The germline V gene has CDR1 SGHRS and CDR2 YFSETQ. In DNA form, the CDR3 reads TGCGCCAGCAGCTCGGGACAGGGAGCCTCGGATGGCTACACCTTC. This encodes CASSSGQGASDGYTF.

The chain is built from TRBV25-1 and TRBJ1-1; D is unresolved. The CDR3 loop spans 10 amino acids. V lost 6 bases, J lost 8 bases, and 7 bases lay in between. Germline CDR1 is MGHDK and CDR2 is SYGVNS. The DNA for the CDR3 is TGTGCCAGCAGAACCGGGGAAGCTTTCTTT. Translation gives CASRTGEAFF.

Written as DNA, the CDR3 is TGTGCCAGCAGTTACAACGGGGGGGTTGGCTACACCTTC. Residues: CASSYNGGVGYTF. The chain couples TRBV6-5 to TRBJ1-2; D is possibly TRBD1 (5 bases). Trimming pared 2 bases from V and 7 bases from J, leaving 11 bases between. The CDR3 sequence is 13 residues long. Germline values: CDR1 MNHEY, CDR2 SVGAGI.

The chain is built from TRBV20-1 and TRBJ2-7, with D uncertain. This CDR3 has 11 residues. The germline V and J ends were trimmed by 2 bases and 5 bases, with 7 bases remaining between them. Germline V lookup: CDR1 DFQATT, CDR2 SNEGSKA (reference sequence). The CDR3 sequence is CSARPFDEQYF. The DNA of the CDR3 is TGCAGTGCTAGACCTTTTGACGAGCAGTACTTC.

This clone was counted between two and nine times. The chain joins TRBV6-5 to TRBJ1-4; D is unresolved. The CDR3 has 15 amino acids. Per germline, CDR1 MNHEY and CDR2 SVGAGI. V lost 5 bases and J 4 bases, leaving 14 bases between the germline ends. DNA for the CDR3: TGTGCCAGCAGTCCCCGGGGAGGGCGTAATGAAAAACTGTTTTTT. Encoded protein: CASSPRGGRNEKLFF.

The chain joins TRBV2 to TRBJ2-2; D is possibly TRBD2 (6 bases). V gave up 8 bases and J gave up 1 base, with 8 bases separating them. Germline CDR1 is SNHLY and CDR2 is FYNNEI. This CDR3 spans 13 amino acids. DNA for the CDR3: TGTGCCAGCGCCGGGGGGAACACCGGGGAGCTGTTTTTT. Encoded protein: CASAGGNTGELFF.

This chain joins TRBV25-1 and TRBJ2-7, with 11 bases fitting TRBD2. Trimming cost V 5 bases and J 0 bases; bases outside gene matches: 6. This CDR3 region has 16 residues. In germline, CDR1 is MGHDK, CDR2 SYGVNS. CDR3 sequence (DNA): TGTGCCAGCAGTCAGACTAGCGGGGAACTCTCCTACGAGCAGTACTTC. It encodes CASSQTSGELSYEQYF.

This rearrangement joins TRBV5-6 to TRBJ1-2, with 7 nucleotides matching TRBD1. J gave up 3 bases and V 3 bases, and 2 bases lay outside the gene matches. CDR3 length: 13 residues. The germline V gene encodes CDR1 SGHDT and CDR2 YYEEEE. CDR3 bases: TGTGCCAGCAGCTCCACAGGGGACTATGGCTACACCTTC. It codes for CASSSTGDYGYTF.

The DNA for the CDR3 is TGCGCCAGCAGCCCCGTAGCGGGGGGGCAAGAGACCCAGTACTTC. It is translated as CASSPVAGGQETQYF. The V gene is TRBV4-1, the J gene TRBJ2-5; 11 nucleotides match TRBD2. V trimming: 4 bases; J trimming: 2 bases; junction bases outside the gene matches: 3. The germline CDR1 and CDR2 sequences are MGHRA and YSYEKL. The CDR3 runs 15 residues.

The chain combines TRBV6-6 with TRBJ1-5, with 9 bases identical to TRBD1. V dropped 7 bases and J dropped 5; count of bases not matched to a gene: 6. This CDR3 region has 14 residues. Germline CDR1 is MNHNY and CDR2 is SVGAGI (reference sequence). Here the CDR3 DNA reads TGTGCCAGCAACGGGGACAGGGCGGATCAGCCCCAGCATTTT. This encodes CASNGDRADQPQHF.